This passage covers 22 T cell receptor beta chains from one sample sequenced in a study of control samples from healthy donors and cancer patients. The method was immunoSEQ multiplex PCR; TCRdb's version includes in-frame clones alone and lacks a portion of them. Found here are roughly 100,000 clones, 80% to 95% of them singletons; the top ten hold around 3%. The sequencing input was blood. The receptor source for this set is a human donor in good health. The donor label of this sample is uncertain.

The chain joins TRBV3-1 (or the pseudogene TRBV3-2) to TRBJ2-7; perhaps TRBD1 as D (5 bases). This CDR3 comprises 14 residues. V was cut by 4 bases and J by 4 bases, with 14 bases left in between. CDR1 LGHDT and CDR2 YNNKEL come from the germline V gene (reference sequence). Here the CDR3 reads CASSRPRGDYEQYV. The CDR3 DNA is TGTGCCAGCAGCCGCCCAAGGGGTGATTACGAGCAGTACGTC.

The rearrangement links TRBV5-5 to TRBJ2-4, with TRBD2 matching 12 bases. The length of the CDR3 is 17 residues. Per the germline V gene, CDR1 is SGHKS and CDR2 is YYEKEE (reference sequence). Losses at the gene ends were 0 bases for V and 9 bases for J; bases not matched to a gene: 10. CDR3 nucleotide sequence: TGTGCCAGCAGCTTGGGGGCTAGCGGGGGGGCACTGGGCATTCAGTACTTC. It yields the protein CASSLGASGGALGIQYF.

The chain couples TRBV4-2 to TRBJ2-5; either TRBD1 or TRBD2 may supply D (6 bases each). V lost 0 bases to trimming and J lost 0 bases, with 14 bases between them. This CDR3 has 17 residues. CDR1 is LGHNA, CDR2 YNFKEQ, per germline. CDR3 amino acids: CASSQEVIGGNQETQYF. The DNA of the CDR3 is TGTGCCAGCAGCCAAGAAGTGATAGGGGGGAACCAAGAGACCCAGTACTTC.

This clone was observed a single time. The chain recombines TRBV5-6 with TRBJ2-5; a weak D match, TRBD1 (6 bases). Trimming shortened V by 2 bases and J by 3 bases, and 11 bases separated the two germline ends. Germline-derived CDR1 and CDR2 are SGHDT and YYEEEE. This CDR3 is built from 14 residues. The CDR3 loop is CASSLTGWEETQYF. The CDR3 region has the DNA TGTGCCAGCAGCTTAACAGGGTGGGAAGAGACCCAGTACTTC.

This chain connects TRBV28 to TRBJ1-1; TRBD1 matches at 9 bases. The CDR3 length is 16 residues. The V segment lost 6 bases and the J segment 7 bases; nucleotides outside the gene matches: 15. Germline loops: CDR1 MDHEN, CDR2 SYDVKM. The CDR3 reads CASRPTGGAGSFEAFF. CDR3 DNA sequence: TGTGCCAGCAGACCAACAGGGGGCGCGGGCTCTTTTGAAGCTTTCTTT.

The rearrangement links TRBV5-1 to TRBJ1-3, with TRBD1 matching over 8 bases. The CDR3 is 16 amino acids. V lost 4 bases, J lost 0 bases, and 6 bases stayed unmatched. Germline V gene sequence: CDR1 SGHRS, CDR2 YFSETQ. The CDR3: CASSVGQGLSGNTIYF. DNA for the CDR3: TGCGCCAGCAGCGTAGGACAGGGCCTCTCTGGAAACACCATATATTTT.

The genes are TRBV18 and TRBJ2-7; 12 bases align to TRBD2. V gave up 1 base and J gave up 3 bases; unmatched junction bases: 16. Germline assignment: CDR1 KGHSH and CDR2 LQKENI. The CDR3 is made up of 20 amino acids. The CDR3 sequence is CASSPQLTSGGANPHYEQYV. In DNA, the CDR3 is TGTGCCAGCTCACCACAGTTGACTAGCGGGGGTGCGAACCCCCACTACGAGCAGTACGTC.

V gene TRBV5-1 combines with J gene TRBJ1-4; D gene unclear. Per germline, CDR1 SGHRS and CDR2 YFSETQ. This CDR3 region has 15 residues. Trimming took 1 base from V and 4 from J, leaving 11 bases between them. CDR3 nucleotides: TGCGCCAGCAGCTTGTCGGGCCCTAATAATGAAAAACTGTTTTTT. Protein: CASSLSGPNNEKLFF. The complete variable domain, with remaining parts taken from reference TRBV5-1 and TRBJ1-4, reads KAGVTQTPRYLIKTRGQQVTLSCSPISGHRSVSWYQQTPGQGLQFLFEYFSETQRNKGNFPGRFSGRQFSNSRSEMNVSTLELGDSALYLCASSLSGPNNEKLFFGSGTQLSVL.

This rearrangement joins TRBV5-1 to TRBJ1-4; perhaps TRBD1 as D (5 bases). The CDR3 totals 14 residues. CDR1 and CDR2 from the germline V gene are SGHRS and YFSETQ. The V end was cut by 5 bases, the J end by 8 bases, with 16 bases between. CDR3 in DNA: TGCGCCAGCAGGTTCGGAGGGGCTCGGGAAAAACTGTTTTTT. Residues: CASRFGGAREKLFF.

Only one count was recorded for this clone. The chain employs TRBV7-3 and TRBJ1-1; D may be TRBD1 (6 bases). This CDR3 is built from 13 residues. Deletions cut 5 bases from V and 0 bases from J, with 7 bases between. Germline V gives CDR1 SGHTA, CDR2 FQGTGA. CDR3 bases: TGTGCCAGCAGCACAGGGCTGAACACTGAAGCTTTCTTT. Amino acid sequence: CASSTGLNTEAFF.

The gene calls are TRBV5-1 and TRBJ1-3; D is possibly TRBD1 (5 bases). Germline-derived CDR1 and CDR2 are SGHRS and YFSETQ. The CDR3 is 15 residues long. Trimming took off 0 bases at V and 4 bases at J, with 11 bases between the two ends. CDR3 protein: CASSLEGSRGNTIYF. The CDR3 region has the DNA TGCGCCAGCAGCTTGGAGGGGTCCCGCGGAAACACCATATATTTT.

The chain uses TRBV10-3 and TRBJ2-7, with no clear D. Trimming took off 7 bases at V and 4 bases at J, with 17 bases between the two ends. The CDR3 is made up of 14 amino acids. Germline CDR1 reads ENHRY; CDR2 reads SYGVKD. As DNA, the CDR3 is TGTGCCATCACCGAGACACCTGATGTGTACGAGCAGTACTTC. This encodes CAITETPDVYEQYF.

The chain combines TRBV7-9 with TRBJ2-3, with D perhaps TRBD1 (6 bases). The germline V gene encodes CDR1 SEHNR and CDR2 FQNEAQ (reference sequence). This CDR3 region has 14 residues. V was shortened by 5 bases and J by 4 bases, with 13 bases between the two germline ends. The CDR3 loop is CASSGAQGSDTQYF. CDR3 DNA sequence: TGTGCCAGCAGCGGAGCCCAGGGGTCAGATACGCAGTATTTT.

The chain uses TRBV18 and TRBJ2-1, with unresolved D. CDR1 KGHSH and CDR2 LQKENI come from the germline V gene. Between the trimmed V and J ends, which lost 1 base and 8 bases, there was a span of 9 bases. This CDR3 has 13 amino acids. In DNA, the CDR3 is TGTGCCAGCTCACCACTCAGTAACGATGAGCAGTTCTTC. It translates to CASSPLSNDEQFF. The full variable domain, in which reference TRBV18 and TRBJ2-1 provide the parts outside the CDR3, is NAGVMQNPRHLVRRRGQEARLRCSPMKGHSHVYWYRQLPEEGLKFMVYLQKENIIDESGMPKERFSAEFPKEGPSILRIQQVVRGDSAAYFCASSPLSNDEQFFGPGTRLTVL.

The chain joins TRBV10-3 to TRBJ1-5; TRBD1 might be the D (6 bases). V dropped 6 bases and J dropped 3 bases, with 9 bases sitting between them. Germline V lookup: CDR1 ENHRY, CDR2 SYGVKD. The CDR3 extends over 13 amino acids. The CDR3 loop reads CAISRDINQPQHF. The DNA for the CDR3 is TGTGCCATCAGCCGGGACATCAATCAGCCCCAGCATTTT.

The chain couples TRBV11-2 to TRBJ2-6, with D possibly matching TRBD2 (6 bases). The germline V and J ends were trimmed by 2 bases and 1 base, with 9 bases remaining between them. In germline, CDR1 is SGHAT, CDR2 FQNNGV. The CDR3 runs 16 residues. In nucleotides, the CDR3 is TGTGCCAGCAGCTTAAGGGCGGGATCTGGGGCCAACGTCCTGACTTTC. Protein sequence: CASSLRAGSGANVLTF.

The V gene is TRBV13, the J gene TRBJ1-1; TRBD1 aligns across 10 bases. The CDR3 is made up of 15 amino acids. The V gene end was trimmed by 5 bases and the J gene end by 3 bases; junction bases not matched to a gene: 6. Germline lookup yields CDR1 PRHDT and CDR2 FYEKMQ (reference sequence). CDR3 sequence: CASSPNGQGDTEAFF. The DNA for the CDR3 is TGTGCCAGCAGCCCAAACGGACAGGGGGACACTGAAGCTTTCTTT.

This clone appeared once. V gene TRBV19 combines with J gene TRBJ1-1, with D perhaps matching TRBD1 (5 bases). Germline-derived CDR1 and CDR2 are LNHDA and SQIVND (reference sequence). V was shortened by 7 bases and J by 0 bases, with 9 bases between the two germline ends. The CDR3 runs to 13 residues. The DNA of the CDR3 is TGTGCCAGTACGGGGCAGCTGAACACTGAAGCTTTCTTT. This sequence encodes CASTGQLNTEAFF. The full variable domain, in which reference TRBV19 and TRBJ1-1 provide the parts outside the CDR3, is DGGITQSPKYLFRKEGQNVTLSCEQNLNHDAMYWYRQDPGQGLRLIYYSQIVNDFQKGDIAEGYSVSREKKESFPLTVTSAQKNPTAFYLCASTGQLNTEAFFGQGTRLTVV.

This chain joins TRBV9 and TRBJ1-1; D is unresolved. There are 15 residues in the CDR3. Germline V lookup: CDR1 SGDLS, CDR2 YYNGEE. V shed 5 bases and J shed 5 bases, with 19 bases lying between them. The CDR3 DNA sequence: TGTGCCAGCAGTCCCATGAGGGTCCGAGGTACTGAAGCTTTCTTT. Translated: CASSPMRVRGTEAFF.

The chain has TRBV2 and TRBJ1-1; 7 nucleotides match TRBD1. The junction had 4 bases not matched to a gene; V was cut back by 6 bases and J by 3 bases. The CDR3 extends over 13 amino acids. Germline V gene lookup returns CDR1 SNHLY and CDR2 FYNNEI. The CDR3 sequence: CASRGDRYTEAFF. The CDR3 region has the DNA TGTGCCAGCAGAGGGGACAGATACACTGAAGCTTTCTTT.

This clone was seen more than once but under ten times. This chain links TRBV4-2 with TRBJ1-5, with D unresolved. Germline CDR1 is LGHNA and CDR2 is YNFKEQ. This CDR3 contains 15 residues. V lost 1 base and J 0 bases, leaving 7 bases between the germline ends. The DNA for the CDR3 is TGTGCCAGCAGCCAAGGAGGGCTTAGCAATCAGCCCCAGCATTTT. As protein: CASSQGGLSNQPQHF.

The chain links TRBV27 to TRBJ2-3; TRBD2 matches 8 bases. Germline CDR1 MNHEY, CDR2 SMNVEV (reference sequence). The CDR3 covers 16 residues. J lost 4 bases, V lost 4 bases, and 10 bases had no gene match. The DNA for the CDR3 is TGTGCCAGCAGTTGGGGGGCGGGGGGAGTGGCAGATACGCAGTATTTT. It is translated as CASSWGAGGVADTQYF.